The 17 T cell receptor beta chains below were found in one sample sequenced in a study of human T cells and chemical hapten exposure listed by TCRdb under 2021. Interpreted using the paper, the time point label stands for: pre-sensitization, week 0. What the treatment or condition label conveys for this sample: therapeutic diphenylcyclopropenone sensitization with weekly scalp DPC. Libraries were constructed by RACE. Sequencing took place on a NextSeq 500. The public reads were run again by TCRdb, first through fastp at Q25 and then through MiXCR, and only productive beta chains were kept. Each CDR3 protein appears once, grouped with its most common genes and DNA. The sample table contains approximately 320,000 distinct CDR3 sequences; only one count was recorded for 4.5% to 5.5% of them. The biggest ten clones account for over 6.5% of the sample. The material was whole blood, obtained in connection with sensitization to the hapten diphenylcyclopropenone (DPC). These receptors were taken from a woman aged 18 to 35 with alopecia areata. Some clones in this sample may be carry-over from other donors' samples.

This clonotype was detected many times. V gene TRBV6-4 combines with J gene TRBJ2-3, with 16 bases lining up with TRBD2. The J segment lost 4 bases and the V segment lost 2 bases, leaving 3 bases of the junction unmatched. The germline CDR1 and CDR2 sequences are MRHNA and SNTAGT. The CDR3 has 17 residues. This CDR3 reads CASSDGTSGGAADTQYF. CDR3 bases: TGTGCCAGCAGTGACGGGACTAGCGGGGGGGCCGCAGATACGCAGTATTTT.

This clonotype was seen many times. A junction boundary mismatches the germline segment, possibly from a read error. This sequence joins TRBV2 and TRBJ2-5, with D tentatively TRBD1 (7 bases). The CDR3 is 13 amino acids. Germline lookup yields CDR1 SNHLY and CDR2 FYNNEI. CDR3 sequence: CASSVIRDRAEGF. The CDR3 DNA reads as TGTGCCAGCAGTGTAATCCGGGACAGAGCGGAGGGCTTC.

The chain employs TRBV6-6 and TRBJ1-1, with TRBD1 matching 9 bases. Germline loops: CDR1 MNHNY, CDR2 SVGAGI (reference sequence). This CDR3 has 18 residues. Unmatched junction bases numbered 11, after V lost 2 bases and J lost 1 base. CDR3 sequence: CASSYGQGLLFRNTEAFF. The CDR3 DNA follows: TGTGCCAGCAGTTACGGACAGGGGCTACTCTTCAGGAACACTGAAGCTTTCTTT.

This clonotype was seen at least ten times. The CDR3 region has the DNA TGCGCCAGCAGCCGGGGGACGGCGAACACTGAAGCTTTCTTT. Translating it yields CASSRGTANTEAFF. The chain carries TRBV5-1 and TRBJ1-1; tentatively, D is TRBD1 (5 bases). The CDR3 consists of 14 residues. Trimming pared 4 bases from V and 1 base from J, leaving 11 bases between. CDR1 and CDR2 (germline): SGHRS, YFSETQ.

This clonotype was counted ten times or more. The rearrangement uses TRBV5-1 and TRBJ2-7; D uncertain. V dropped 0 bases and J dropped 0 bases, with 7 bases sitting between them. The CDR3 loop spans 14 amino acids. Germline V gene sequence: CDR1 SGHRS, CDR2 YFSETQ. This CDR3 reads CASSLGTTSYEQYF. In nucleotides, the CDR3 is TGCGCCAGCAGCTTGGGCACCACCTCCTACGAGCAGTACTTC.

This clonotype was observed a few times. CDR3 nucleotides: TGTGCCAGCAGGTCGACAGGGGGTAATTCACCCCTCCACTTT. The encoded protein is CASRSTGGNSPLHF. V is TRBV28 and J is TRBJ1-6, with 9 bases that match TRBD1. V dropped 6 bases and J dropped 6; count of bases not matched to a gene: 3. This CDR3 has 14 residues. Germline V gene sequence: CDR1 MDHEN, CDR2 SYDVKM.

About this clonotype: The junction does not match germline at one end; this may be a read error. The J gene is TRBJ2-1, the V gene TRBV10-3; TRBD2 is a possible D gene (6 bases). The CDR3 length is 15 residues. Germline V gene sequence: CDR1 ENHRY, CDR2 SYGVKD. CDR3 coding DNA: TGTGCCATCAGTGGGGGAGCTAGCGCCTACAATGAGCAGATCTTC. This encodes CAISGGASAYNEQIF.

To note about this clonotype: Since a much larger clone is just one base distant, this may be a read error. The chain couples TRBV5-6 to TRBJ2-5, with D perhaps matching TRBD1 or TRBD2 (5 bases each). There are 15 residues in the CDR3. The germline V gene encodes CDR1 SGHDT and CDR2 YYEEEE. CDR3 sequence (DNA): TGTGCCAGCGGCTTGGTAGGGACCGAACAAGAGACCCAGTACTTC. Amino acids: CASGLVGTEQETQYF.

At least ten counts were recorded for this clonotype. The rearrangement uses TRBV12-3 or TRBV12-4 and TRBJ1-1, with D unresolved. The CDR3 contains 18 residues. The germline V and J ends were trimmed by 2 bases and 0 bases, with 19 bases remaining between them. The CDR3 loop is CASSLFTGRREMNTEAFF. CDR3 sequence (DNA): TGTGCCAGCAGTTTATTTACCGGGAGGAGGGAGATGAACACTGAAGCTTTCTTT.

The chain employs TRBV7-2 and TRBJ1-6; tentative D call: TRBD1 (6 bases). This CDR3 has 13 residues. V lost 4 bases and J lost 11, with 12 bases in between. Germline CDR1 reads SGHTA; CDR2 reads FQGNSA. CDR3 in DNA: TGTGCCAGCAGCTCCGGACAGACTCCACCCCTCCACTTT. Translated: CASSSGQTPPLHF.

This clonotype appeared a few times. This chain links TRBV5-1 with TRBJ2-2, with 10 bases aligning to TRBD2. The CDR3 is 17 residues long. With 0 bases clipped from V and 2 bases from J, the junction kept 4 bases outside the gene matches. Germline CDR1 and CDR2: SGHRS and YFSETQ. This CDR3 reads CASSLVLAGANTGELFF. In nucleotides, the CDR3 is TGCGCCAGCAGCTTGGTTCTAGCGGGGGCCAACACCGGGGAGCTGTTTTTT.

This clonotype was seen many times. The rearrangement links TRBV6-2 or TRBV6-3 to TRBJ1-5; D ambiguous. CDR1 and CDR2 from the germline V gene are MNHEY and SVGEGT. This CDR3 comprises 15 residues. Between the trimmed V and J ends, which lost 5 bases and 0 bases, there was a span of 11 bases. CDR3 sequence reads: CASSPRRDSNQPQHF. The CDR3 DNA reads TGTGCCAGCAGTCCGAGACGGGATAGCAATCAGCCCCAGCATTTT.

A few counts support this clonotype. The gene calls are TRBV6-5 and TRBJ1-3; no clear D. Trimming took off 8 bases at V and 4 bases at J, with 6 bases between the two ends. Germline CDR1 MNHEY, CDR2 SVGAGI. The CDR3 is 11 amino acids. The CDR3 DNA reads TGTGCCAGCGGGAGAGGAAACACCATATATTTT. It codes for CASGRGNTIYF.

The rearrangement uses TRBV9 and TRBJ2-5; 8 bases fit TRBD2. Looked up from germline, CDR1 is SGDLS and CDR2 is YYNGEE. CDR3 length equals 13 residues. The V gene end was trimmed by 4 bases and the J gene end by 6 bases; junction bases not matched to a gene: 5. DNA of the CDR3: TGTGCCAGCAGCCTTGGGACTAGTCAGACCCAGTACTTC. It yields the protein CASSLGTSQTQYF.

At least ten counts were recorded for this clonotype. The CDR3: CASRPSLTGKVFAEAFF. The CDR3 DNA follows: TGTGCCAGCAGACCTTCTTTGACAGGGAAGGTTTTCGCTGAAGCTTTCTTT. The rearrangement links TRBV6-2 or TRBV6-3 to TRBJ1-1; TRBD1 aligns across 7 bases. The CDR3 sequence is 17 residues long. V lost 6 bases to trimming and J lost 6 bases; unmatched junction nucleotides: 19. Germline V gene sequence: CDR1 MNHEY, CDR2 SVGEGT.

This clonotype has ten or more counts. The chain combines TRBV6-1 with TRBJ2-3, with TRBD1 as a possible D gene (5 bases). Germline V gene lookup returns CDR1 MNHNS and CDR2 SASEGT. This CDR3 comprises 13 residues. The V and J ends lost 10 bases and 7 bases respectively, with 18 bases between them. CDR3 loop: CATISQGGHTQYF. DNA for the CDR3: TGTGCCACCATAAGTCAGGGCGGACATACGCAGTATTTT.

The V gene is TRBV24-1, the J gene TRBJ2-1; tentatively, D is TRBD2 (5 bases). Germline assignment: CDR1 KGHDR and CDR2 SFDVKD. The CDR3 has 15 amino acids. The germline V and J ends were trimmed by 3 bases and 4 bases, with 12 bases remaining between them. The CDR3 sequence is CATSDQIRGYNEQFF. CDR3 coding DNA: TGTGCCACCAGTGATCAAATCCGGGGTTACAATGAGCAGTTCTTC.